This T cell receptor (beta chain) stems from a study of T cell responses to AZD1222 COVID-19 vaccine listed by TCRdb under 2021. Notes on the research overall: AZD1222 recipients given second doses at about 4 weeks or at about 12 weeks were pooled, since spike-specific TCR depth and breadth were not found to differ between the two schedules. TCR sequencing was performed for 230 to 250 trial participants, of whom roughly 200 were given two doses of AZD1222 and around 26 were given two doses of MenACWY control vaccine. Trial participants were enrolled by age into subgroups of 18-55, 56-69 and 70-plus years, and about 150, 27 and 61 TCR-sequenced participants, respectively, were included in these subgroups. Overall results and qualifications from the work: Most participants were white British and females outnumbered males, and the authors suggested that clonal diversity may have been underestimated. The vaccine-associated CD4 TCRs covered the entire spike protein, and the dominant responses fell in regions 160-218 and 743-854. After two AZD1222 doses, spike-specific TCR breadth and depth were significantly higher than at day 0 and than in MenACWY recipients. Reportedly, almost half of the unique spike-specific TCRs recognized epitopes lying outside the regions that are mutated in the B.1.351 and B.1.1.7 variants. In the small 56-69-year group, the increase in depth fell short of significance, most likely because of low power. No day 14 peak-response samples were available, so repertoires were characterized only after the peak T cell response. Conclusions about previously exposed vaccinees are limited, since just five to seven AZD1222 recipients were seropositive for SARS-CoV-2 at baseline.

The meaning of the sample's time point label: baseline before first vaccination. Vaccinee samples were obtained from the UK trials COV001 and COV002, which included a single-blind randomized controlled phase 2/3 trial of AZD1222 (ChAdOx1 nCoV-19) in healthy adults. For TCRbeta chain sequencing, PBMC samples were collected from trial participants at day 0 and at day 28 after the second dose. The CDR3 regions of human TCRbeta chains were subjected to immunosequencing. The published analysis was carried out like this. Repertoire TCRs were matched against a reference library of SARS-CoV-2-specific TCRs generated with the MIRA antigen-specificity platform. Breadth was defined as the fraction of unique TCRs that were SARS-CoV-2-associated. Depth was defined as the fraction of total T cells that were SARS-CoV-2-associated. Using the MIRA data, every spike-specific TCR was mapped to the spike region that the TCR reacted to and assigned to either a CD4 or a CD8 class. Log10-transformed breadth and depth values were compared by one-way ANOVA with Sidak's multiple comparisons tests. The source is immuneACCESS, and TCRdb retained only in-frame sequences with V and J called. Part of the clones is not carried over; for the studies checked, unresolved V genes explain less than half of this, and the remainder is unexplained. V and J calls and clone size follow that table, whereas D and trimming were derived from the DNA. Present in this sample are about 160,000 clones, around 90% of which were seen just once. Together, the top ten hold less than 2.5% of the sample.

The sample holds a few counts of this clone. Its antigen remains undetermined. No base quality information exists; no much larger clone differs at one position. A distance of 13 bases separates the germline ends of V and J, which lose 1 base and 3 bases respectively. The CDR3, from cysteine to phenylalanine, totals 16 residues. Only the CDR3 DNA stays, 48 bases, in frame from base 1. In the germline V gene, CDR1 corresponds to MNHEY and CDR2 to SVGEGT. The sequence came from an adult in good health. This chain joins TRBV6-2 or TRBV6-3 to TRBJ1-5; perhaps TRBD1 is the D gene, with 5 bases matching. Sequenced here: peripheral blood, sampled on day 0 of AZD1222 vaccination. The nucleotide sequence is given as TGTGCCAGCAGTTACTATCCGGGACTAAACAATCAGCCCCAGCATTTT. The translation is CASSYYPGLNNQPQHF.